This T cell receptor beta chain was captured in a study of blood T cells in healthy people across ages. Findings and caveats of the study: Naive CD4+ cells and diversity were both higher in long-lived donors than in aged donors.

CDR1 and CDR2 (germline): SGHDT, YYEEEE. The CDR3 loop spans 15 amino acids. V lost 6 bases and J 11 bases, leaving 26 bases between the germline ends. Isolated PBMCs totaled at least 6.5 million in each sample. The use of a sample-barcoded 5' primer and a J-beta primer mix characterized a second PCR of 7 to 11 cycles. Every cDNA molecule bore a tag from a template-switch adaptor containing 12 random nucleotides. TCRdb analysed the 5' RACE reads with MiXCR anew, one entry per CDR3 protein. The table shows hundreds of thousands of distinct CDR3 sequences, with less than 60% occurring only once. A note on this clonotype: The antigen is undetermined. A much more abundant neighbour one base away suggests this may be a read error.

The chain carries TRBV5-6 and TRBJ2-5, with D possibly TRBD2 on 6 matching bases. Sequenced: blood. This clonotype was obtained from a man older than 75 in good health. CDR3 DNA sequence: TGTGCCAGCATCCTCGACTCGACGGGAGTCAATGAGCAGTACTTC. It encodes CASILDSTGVNEQYF. Using reference TRBV5-6 and TRBJ2-5 for the parts outside the CDR3, the full variable domain is DAGVTQSPTHLIKTRGQQVTLRCSPKSGHDTVSWYQQALGQGPQFIFQYYEEEERQRGNFPDRFSGHQFPNYSSELNVNALLLGDSALYLCASILDSTGVNEQYFGPGTRLLVL.